Ten or more counts support the clone carrying this T cell receptor (beta chain). Its cognate antigen is unknown. This specimen comes from a study of T cells in Graves' hyperthyroidism and ophthalmopathy. From RNA transcripts, TCR beta CDR3 regions were amplified. Using the HTBI primer set, a first-round RT-PCR was run on the TCR CDR3. MiXCR, run by TCRdb on the multiplex PCR reads, gives a single entry per CDR3 protein. The sample has a few hundred thousand distinct CDR3 sequences, 15% to 20% seen once. V gave up 3 bases and J gave up 0 bases, with 11 bases separating them. This CDR3 is built from 15 residues. From germline, CDR1 is SGHTA and CDR2 FQGNSA. Study conclusions and caveats: Blood samples included most of the expanded thyroid clonotypes exceeding 0.001.

This chain uses TRBV7-2 with TRBJ1-2; maybe TRBD1 (6 bases). This clonotype originated in a middle-aged woman with Graves' ophthalmopathy. The sequencing input was blood. DNA for the CDR3: TGTGCCAGCAGCTTGAGCGGGGGCACTAACTATGGCTACACCTTC. It translates to CASSLSGGTNYGYTF.